These 22 T cell receptor beta chains originate from one sample sequenced in a study of PD-L1 blockade in urothelial cancer. Profiled with immunoSEQ multiplex PCR; TCRdb holds only in-frame clones, not every one. The sample holds about 50,000 clones, roughly 80% seen once. Time point given: peripheral blood 6 weeks after treatment start. This specimen consisted of PBMCs, obtained around atezolizumab (anti-PD-L1) treatment. The origin of the receptors is a man in his 70s with urothelial cancer.

The rearrangement links TRBV27 to TRBJ2-2; 12 nucleotides align to TRBD2. Germline V gene sequence: CDR1 MNHEY, CDR2 SMNVEV (reference sequence). The CDR3 length is 17 residues. With V trimmed by 4 bases and J by 6 bases, 9 bases remained unmatched. CDR3 loop: CASSSWTSGMVAGELFF. CDR3 nucleotide sequence: TGTGCCAGCAGTTCTTGGACTAGCGGGATGGTCGCCGGGGAGCTGTTTTTT.

The chain joins TRBV30 to TRBJ2-3, with D maybe TRBD1 (5 bases). V was pared by 0 bases and J by 4 bases, with 17 bases between. Germline lookup yields CDR1 GTSNPN and CDR2 SVGIG (reference sequence). The CDR3 is 16 amino acids. In DNA form, the CDR3 reads TGTGCCTGGAGTGTCGGGCAGGGAACGATGGCAGATACGCAGTATTTT. This gives the protein CAWSVGQGTMADTQYF. The full variable domain, its missing parts supplied by reference TRBV30 and TRBJ2-3, is SQTIHQWPATLVQPVGSPLSLECTVEGTSNPNLYWYRQAAGRGLQLLFYSVGIGQISSEVPQNLSASRPQDRQFILSSKKLLLSDSGFYLCAWSVGQGTMADTQYFGPGTRLTVL.

This CDR3 is CASSQVAGETNEKLFF. CDR3 nucleotide sequence: TGTGCCAGCAGCCAAGTGGCCGGGGAAACTAATGAAAAACTGTTTTTT. The chain employs TRBV4-2 and TRBJ1-4; D is undetermined. Trimming left V 1 base short and J 1 base short, with 10 bases between. CDR1 LGHNA and CDR2 YNFKEQ come from the germline V gene. The CDR3 sequence is 16 residues long.

The chain is built from TRBV9 and TRBJ1-5; 8 bases are shared with TRBD1. The V gene's germline CDR1 is SGDLS and CDR2 YYNGEE. The CDR3 length is 15 residues. The V segment lost 0 bases and the J segment 2 bases; nucleotides outside the gene matches: 1. The CDR3 nucleotides read TGTGCCAGCAGCGTAGCAGGGGGCGGCAATCAGCCCCAGCATTTT. This codes for CASSVAGGGNQPQHF.

V is TRBV28 and J is TRBJ2-7, with TRBD2 identical over 10 bases. CDR3 length equals 15 residues. V lost 5 bases, J lost 3 bases, and 7 bases stayed unmatched. In germline, CDR1 is MDHEN, CDR2 SYDVKM. As DNA, the CDR3 is TGTGCCAGCAGTGTACTAGCGGGATCACACTACGAGCAGTACTTC. Translation gives CASSVLAGSHYEQYF.

V and J are TRBV12-2 and TRBJ1-2. TRBV12-2 is classified as a pseudogene. This CDR3 comprises 15 residues. This CDR3 is CASRALGEVEHGYTF. The CDR3 nucleotides read TGTGCAAGTCGGGCCCTAGGGGAGGTTGAGCATGGCTACACCTTC.

The J gene is TRBJ1-1, the V gene TRBV7-9; 10 nucleotides align to TRBD1. J was trimmed by 0 bases and V by 1 base; bases with no gene match: 5. Germline V gene lookup returns CDR1 SEHNR and CDR2 FQNEAQ (reference sequence). There are 17 residues in the CDR3. The CDR3 sequence is CASSLGGQGPMNTEAFF. The CDR3 DNA reads as TGTGCCAGCAGCTTAGGGGGACAGGGGCCGATGAACACTGAAGCTTTCTTT.

This chain uses TRBV28 with TRBJ2-7, with 7 bases fitting TRBD1. With V trimmed by 6 bases and J by 0 bases, 8 bases remained unmatched. The CDR3 loop spans 15 amino acids. Germline CDR1 MDHEN, CDR2 SYDVKM. The DNA of the CDR3 is TGTGCCAGCAGAACGACAGGGTCCAGCTCCTACGAGCAGTACTTC. Translation: CASRTTGSSSYEQYF. Based on the CDR3 plus reference TRBV28 and TRBJ2-7, the full variable domain is DVKVTQSSRYLVKRTGEKVFLECVQDMDHENMFWYRQDPGLGLRLIYFSYDVKMKEKGDIPEGYSVSREKKERFSLILESASTNQTSMYLCASRTTGSSSYEQYFGPGTRLTVT.

The rearrangement uses TRBV19 and TRBJ1-1, with 7 bases fitting TRBD1. The CDR3 has 13 amino acids. V dropped 10 bases and J dropped 5; count of bases not matched to a gene: 10. The germline V gene has CDR1 LNHDA and CDR2 SQIVND (reference sequence). In DNA, the CDR3 is TGTGCCACCCAGGCAGGGGGTCGGACTGAAGCTTTCTTT. As protein: CATQAGGRTEAFF.

The chain carries TRBV5-1 and TRBJ2-1; the match to TRBD2 covers 9 bases. With V trimmed by 4 bases and J by 4 bases, 3 bases remained unmatched. This CDR3 has 14 residues. Germline loops: CDR1 SGHRS, CDR2 YFSETQ. CDR3 loop: CASSIAGDYNEQFF. In nucleotides, the CDR3 is TGCGCCAGCAGCATAGCGGGAGATTACAATGAGCAGTTCTTC. Full variable domain (outside the CDR3, taken from reference TRBV5-1 and TRBJ2-1): KAGVTQTPRYLIKTRGQQVTLSCSPISGHRSVSWYQQTPGQGLQFLFEYFSETQRNKGNFPGRFSGRQFSNSRSEMNVSTLELGDSALYLCASSIAGDYNEQFFGPGTRLTVL.

This sequence joins TRBV10-3 and TRBJ2-3; D is unclear. Per the germline V gene, CDR1 is ENHRY and CDR2 is SYGVKD. The V gene lost 7 bases and the J gene lost 1 base, with 12 bases spanning the gap. This CDR3 contains 14 residues. DNA of the CDR3: TGTGCCATCAAAAAGACTGAGGGCACAGATACGCAGTATTTT. This translates into CAIKKTEGTDTQYF.

This chain uses TRBV21-1 with TRBJ2-5; the table names TRBD1, a call not compared with the DNA. TRBV21-1 is classified as a pseudogene. The CDR3 spans 16 residues. For the CDR3, the DNA is TGTGCCAGCAGCAAATTGACAGGGGGTAGGGGAGAGACCCAGTACTTC. Its translation is CASSKLTGGRGETQYF.

This rearrangement joins TRBV30 to TRBJ2-1, with 11 bases fitting TRBD2. The CDR3 loop spans 15 amino acids. The V segment lost 3 bases and the J segment 6 bases; nucleotides outside the gene matches: 7. CDR1 and CDR2 from the germline V gene are GTSNPN and SVGIG (reference sequence). For the CDR3, the DNA is TGTGCCTGGAGAAATGGGACTAGCGGATTCAATGAGCAGTTCTTC. Translating it yields CAWRNGTSGFNEQFF.

The chain carries TRBV7-8 and TRBJ2-3, with unresolved D. Germline CDR1 is SGHVS and CDR2 is FQNEAQ. CDR3 size: 13 residues. Deletions cut 6 bases from V and 6 bases from J, with 13 bases between. The CDR3 DNA reads TGTGCCAGCAGAAAAAGAGCCGCGGATACGCAGTATTTT. This encodes CASRKRAADTQYF.

The J gene is TRBJ1-3, the V gene TRBV27; a possible D gene is TRBD1 (6 bases). The germline V gene has CDR1 MNHEY and CDR2 SMNVEV (reference sequence). Between the trimmed V and J ends, which lost 4 bases and 2 bases, there was a span of 15 bases. CDR3 length: 16 residues. The CDR3 region has the DNA TGTGCCAGCAGTTCTATAACAGGGTTTCCTGGAAACACCATATATTTT. Translated, it gives CASSSITGFPGNTIYF.

The chain couples TRBV5-1 to TRBJ2-5, with D maybe TRBD2 (6 bases). This CDR3 is 15 amino acids long. V was shortened by 6 bases and J by 1 base, with 16 bases between the two germline ends. CDR1 is SGHRS, CDR2 YFSETQ, per germline. CDR3 amino acids: CASKPGGAGQETQYF. The CDR3, as DNA: TGCGCCAGCAAACCGGGCGGGGCGGGCCAAGAGACCCAGTACTTC.

V and J are TRBV13 and TRBJ2-7; TRBD1 matches at 9 bases. Trimming at V came to 5 bases and at J to 6 bases, leaving 8 bases not matched to a gene. The CDR3 runs to 14 residues. Germline assignment: CDR1 PRHDT and CDR2 FYEKMQ (reference sequence). The CDR3 region has the DNA TGTGCCAGCAGCAAACAGGGGGCGGGATTCGAGCAGTACTTC. Protein product: CASSKQGAGFEQYF.

In this sample, this clone turned up once. The gene calls are TRBV9 and TRBJ2-1; the D gene is possibly TRBD2 (5 bases). V lost 0 bases and J 9 bases, leaving 16 bases between the germline ends. Germline V gene lookup returns CDR1 SGDLS and CDR2 YYNGEE. This CDR3 comprises 15 residues. CDR3 nucleotide sequence: TGTGCCAGCAGCGTAGAGGTTAGCGCTTCAAGTGAGCAGTTCTTC. Translation gives CASSVEVSASSEQFF.

The chain employs TRBV18 and TRBJ2-1; 8 bases are shared with TRBD2. CDR3 length: 17 amino acids. Looked up from germline, CDR1 is KGHSH and CDR2 is LQKENI. V gave up 3 bases and J gave up 7 bases; unmatched junction bases: 14. The CDR3 nucleotides are TGTGCCAGCTCACCTACTCTACTGGGACTAGTAAATAATGAGCAGTTCTTC. This gives the protein CASSPTLLGLVNNEQFF.

This clone was detected only once. The J gene is TRBJ1-5, the V gene TRBV10-3; no clear D gene. Trimming left V 2 bases short and J 5 bases short, with 10 bases between. This CDR3 has 14 residues. Looked up from germline, CDR1 is ENHRY and CDR2 is SYGVKD. DNA of the CDR3: TGTGCCATCAGTGAGGGGTGGGGAGATCAGCCCCAGCATTTT. This codes for CAISEGWGDQPQHF.

Written as DNA, the CDR3 is TGTGCCAGCAGTCCCCTGAGGGAGAGAGAGACCCAGTACTTC. Its protein is CASSPLRERETQYF. The chain combines TRBV5-6 with TRBJ2-5; D is possibly TRBD2 (5 bases). This CDR3 contains 14 residues. V dropped 5 bases and J dropped 4 bases, with 15 bases sitting between them. CDR1 is SGHDT and CDR2 is YYEEEE in the germline V gene.

The J gene is TRBJ2-6, the V gene TRBV7-6; 7 bases align to TRBD1. CDR1 and CDR2 from the germline V gene are SGHVS and FNYEAQ. This CDR3 region has 18 residues. V was clipped by 2 bases and J by 0 bases; unmatched bases: 7. The CDR3 coding sequence is TGTGCCAGCAGCTTATCCGGGACAGCCGCCTCTGGGGCCAACGTCCTGACTTTC. Protein sequence: CASSLSGTAASGANVLTF. Variable domain in full (rest from reference TRBV7-6 and TRBJ2-6): GAGVSQSPRYKVTKRGQDVALRCDPISGHVSLYWYRQALGQGPEFLTYFNYEAQQDKSGLPNDRFSAERPEGSISTLTIQRTEQRDSAMYRCASSLSGTAASGANVLTFGAGSRLTVL.